This T cell receptor beta chain was identified during a study of blood T cell repertoires in COVID-19. Study details: The analysed material was cDNA or gDNA that came from T cells, B-cell-depleted T cells, or PBMCs.

As handled by the study authors: Amplifying reference gene primers gave estimates of nucleated cell counts. The assay was immunoSEQ multiplex PCR, and TCRdb's table has in-frame clones only and misses some. Clone size and V and J calls were adopted from that table, with D and trimming inferred from the DNA. The table includes about 300,000 clones, about 90% detected once. Germline V CDR1 and CDR2: SGHKS, YYEKEE (reference sequence). The ends were cut back, 2 bases at V and 6 bases at J, with 12 bases in the middle. The CDR3 consists of 13 residues. This clone was counted a single time. The receptor comes from a man aged 18 to 35 who had recovered from COVID-19. The sample was peripheral blood. V usage is TRBV5-5 and J usage is TRBJ2-7; the D gene is possibly TRBD1 (5 bases). CDR3 in DNA: TGTGCCAGCAGCTTCCAGGGATCGTCCGAGCAGTACTTC. It specifies CASSFQGSSEQYF.